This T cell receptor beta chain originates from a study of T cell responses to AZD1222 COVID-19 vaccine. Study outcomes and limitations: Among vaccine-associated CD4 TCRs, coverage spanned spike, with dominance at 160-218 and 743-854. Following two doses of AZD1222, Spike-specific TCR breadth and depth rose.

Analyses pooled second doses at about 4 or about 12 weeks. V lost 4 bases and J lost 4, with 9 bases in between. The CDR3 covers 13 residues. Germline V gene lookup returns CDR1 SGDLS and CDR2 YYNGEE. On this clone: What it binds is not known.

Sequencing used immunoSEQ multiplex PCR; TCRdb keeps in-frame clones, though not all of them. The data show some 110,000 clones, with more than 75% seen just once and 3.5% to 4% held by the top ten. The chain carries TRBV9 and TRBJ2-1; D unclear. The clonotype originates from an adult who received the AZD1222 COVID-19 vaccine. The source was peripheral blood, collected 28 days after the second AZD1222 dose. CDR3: CASSPGEYNEQFF. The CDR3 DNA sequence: TGTGCCAGCAGCCCCGGAGAATACAATGAGCAGTTCTTC.